This TCR beta chain appears in the sequencing data of a study of cytomegalovirus exposure and HLA in healthy donors. About the study: Of the donors genotyped, about 410 in all, about 76% fell in the Caucasian-associated ancestry cluster. Study outcomes and limitations: Analysis was performed later, and it showed HLA-associated TCR beta chains to be more clonally expanded than equally common others. In vitro checks showed that a few CMV-associated chains really do target CMV antigens.

The PCR contained 60 Vbeta and 13 Jbeta primers. Sequenced by immunoSEQ multiplex PCR; TCRdb stores in-frame clones only, minus some. The table records roughly 130,000 clones, 70% to 85% of them present only once. This CDR3 has 16 amino acids. CDR1 ENHRY and CDR2 SYGVKD come from the germline V gene. The trim removed 0 bases at V and 1 base at J, leaving 1 base unmatched. For this clone: Its antigen is still unknown.

The chain links TRBV10-3 to TRBJ2-2, with 8 bases aligning to TRBD1. The sample comprised PBMCs. The sequence came from a boy aged 10-17 years in good health and CMV-seronegative. The CDR3, as DNA: TGTGCCATCAGTGAGTCTGGGACAGGGAACACCGGGGAGCTGTTTTTT. Translated, it gives CAISESGTGNTGELFF.